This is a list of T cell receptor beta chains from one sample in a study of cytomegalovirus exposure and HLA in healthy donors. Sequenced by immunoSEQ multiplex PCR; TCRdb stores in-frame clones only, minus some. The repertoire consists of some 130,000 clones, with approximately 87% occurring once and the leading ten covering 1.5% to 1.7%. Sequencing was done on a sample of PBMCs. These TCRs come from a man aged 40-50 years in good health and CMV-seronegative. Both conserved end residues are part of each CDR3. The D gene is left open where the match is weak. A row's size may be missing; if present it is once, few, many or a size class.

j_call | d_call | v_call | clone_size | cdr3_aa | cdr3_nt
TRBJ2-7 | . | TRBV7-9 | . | CSSSDRTAEQYF | TGTTCCAGCAGCGACCGGACAGCCGAGCAGTACTTC
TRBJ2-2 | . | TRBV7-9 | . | CASSSPPGLTLTGELFF | TGTGCCAGCAGCTCGCCGCCGGGACTGACCCTAACCGGGGAGCTGTTTTTT
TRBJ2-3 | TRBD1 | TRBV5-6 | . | CASSLLQGGTDTQYF | TGTGCCAGCAGCTTGTTACAGGGGGGAACAGATACGCAGTATTTT
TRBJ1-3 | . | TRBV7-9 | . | CASVPLGTPDSGNTIYF | TGTGCCAGCGTCCCCCTGGGCACCCCGGACTCTGGAAACACCATATATTTT
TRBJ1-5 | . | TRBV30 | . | CAWSPPGRGYGNQPQHF | TGTGCCTGGAGCCCCCCGGGGAGGGGATACGGCAATCAGCCCCAGCATTTT
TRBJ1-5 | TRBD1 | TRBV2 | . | CASLGQHNQPQHF | TGTGCCAGCCTGGGACAGCACAATCAGCCCCAGCATTTT
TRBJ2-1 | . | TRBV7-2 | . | CASSHGTLSYNEQFF | TGTGCCAGCTCCCACGGGACTTTATCCTACAATGAGCAGTTCTTC
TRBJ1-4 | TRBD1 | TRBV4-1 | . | CASSQDPAGGSEKLFF | TGCGCCAGCAGCCAAGATCCGGCAGGGGGAAGTGAAAAACTGTTTTTT
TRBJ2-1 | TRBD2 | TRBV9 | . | CASSVLAGVSYEQFF | TGTGCCAGCAGCGTACTAGCGGGAGTCAGCTATGAGCAGTTCTTC
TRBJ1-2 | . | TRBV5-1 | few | CASSLGRGFGYTF | TGCGCCAGCAGCCTCGGGAGGGGATTTGGCTACACCTTC
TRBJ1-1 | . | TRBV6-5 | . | CASGGGYTEAFF | TGTGCCAGCGGTGGGGGGTACACTGAAGCTTTCTTT
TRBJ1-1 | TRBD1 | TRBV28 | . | CASSGSRGRDTEAFF | TGTGCCAGCAGCGGTAGCAGGGGGCGAGACACTGAAGCTTTCTTT
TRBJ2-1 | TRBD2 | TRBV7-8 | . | CASSRSGGREDEQFF | TGTGCCAGCAGCCGCTCTGGCGGGAGGGAGGATGAGCAGTTCTTC
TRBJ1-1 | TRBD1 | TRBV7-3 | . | CASSLTGQGVDTEAFF | TGTGCCAGCAGCTTAACTGGACAGGGGGTCGACACTGAAGCTTTCTTT
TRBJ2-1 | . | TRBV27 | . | CASSLAGQLFGEQFF | TGTGCCAGCAGTTTGGCGGGACAGCTGTTCGGCGAGCAGTTCTTC
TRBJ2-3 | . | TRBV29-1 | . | CSVERGRVTDTQYF | TGCAGCGTTGAAAGAGGGCGGGTCACAGATACGCAGTATTTT
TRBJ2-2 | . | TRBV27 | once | CASSQIQGYTGELFF | TGTGCCAGCAGCCAAATCCAGGGGTACACCGGGGAGCTGTTTTTT
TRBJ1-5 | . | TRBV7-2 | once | CASSLVGGRDPQHF | TGTGCCAGCAGCTTAGTGGGTGGGCGAGATCCCCAGCATTTT
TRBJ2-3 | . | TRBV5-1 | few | CASSLIAGSRTDTQYF | TGCGCCAGCAGCTTGATAGCAGGGTCCCGCACAGATACGCAGTATTTT
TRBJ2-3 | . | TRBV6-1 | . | CASSPGAASTDTQYF | TGTGCCAGCAGTCCAGGGGCAGCTAGCACAGATACGCAGTATTTT
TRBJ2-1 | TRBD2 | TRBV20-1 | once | CSAQEAGQQFF | TGCAGTGCTCAAGAAGCGGGGCAGCAGTTCTTC
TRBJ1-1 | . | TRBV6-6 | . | CASSYDRFEAFF | TGTGCCAGCAGTTACGATCGATTTGAGGCTTTCTTT
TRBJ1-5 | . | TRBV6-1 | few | CASSVEARFNQPQHF | TGTGCCAGCAGTGTGGAGGCACGGTTTAATCAGCCCCAGCATTTT
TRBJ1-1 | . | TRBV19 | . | CASSMGGIENTEAFF | TGTGCCAGTAGTATGGGAGGGATTGAGAACACTGAAGCTTTCTTT
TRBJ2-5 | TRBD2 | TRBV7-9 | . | CASSLLRGIQETQYF | TGTGCCAGCAGCTTGTTGCGGGGGATCCAAGAGACCCAGTACTTC
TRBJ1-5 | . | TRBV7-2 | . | CASSPMGRGSGQPQHF | TGTGCCAGCAGCCCAATGGGCAGGGGCTCCGGTCAGCCCCAGCATTTT
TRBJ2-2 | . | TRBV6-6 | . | CASSSGARGELFF | TGTGCCAGCAGTTCCGGCGCTAGGGGGGAGCTGTTTTTT
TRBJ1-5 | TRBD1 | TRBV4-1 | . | CASSQVRGPLDQPQHF | TGCGCCAGCAGCCAAGTAAGGGGGCCGTTGGATCAGCCCCAGCATTTT
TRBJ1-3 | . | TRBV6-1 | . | CASRDGNRGDTIYF | TGTGCCAGCAGAGACGGGAATCGCGGAGACACCATATATTTT
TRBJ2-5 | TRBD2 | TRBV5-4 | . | CASSLGLAGGPLETQYF | TGTGCCAGCAGCTTGGGTCTAGCGGGGGGCCCTCTTGAGACCCAGTACTTC
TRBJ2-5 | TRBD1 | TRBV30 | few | CAWSVWCESRTGTPRERQETQYF | TGTGCCTGGAGTGTATGGTGCGAAAGTAGGACAGGGACTCCCCGGGAGAGACAAGAGACCCAGTACTTC
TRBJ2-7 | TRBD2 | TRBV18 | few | CASSPGVAGGREQYF | TGTGCCAGCTCACCAGGGGTAGCGGGAGGGCGAGAGCAGTACTTC
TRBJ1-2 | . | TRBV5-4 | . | CASSPGQDYGYTF | TGTGCCAGCAGTCCGGGACAAGACTATGGCTACACCTTC
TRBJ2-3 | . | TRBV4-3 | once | CASSVRSIDTQYF | TGCGCCAGCAGCGTCCGGTCGATAGATACGCAGTATTTT
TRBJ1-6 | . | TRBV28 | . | CASSLDSYNSPLHF | TGTGCCAGCAGTTTAGACAGCTATAATTCACCCCTCCACTTT
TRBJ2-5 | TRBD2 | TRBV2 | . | CASSERLAGGGETQYF | TGTGCCAGCAGTGAAAGGCTAGCGGGGGGCGGGGAGACCCAGTACTTC
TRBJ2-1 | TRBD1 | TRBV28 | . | CASWTGNKGSYNEQFF | TGTGCCAGTTGGACAGGGAATAAGGGCTCCTACAATGAGCAGTTCTTC
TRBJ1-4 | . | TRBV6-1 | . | CAGSEVRYRVVTNEQLFF | TGTGCCGGCAGTGAAGTGCGGTACAGGGTGGTAACTAATGAACAACTGTTTTTT
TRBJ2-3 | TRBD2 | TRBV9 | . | CASSVEGSGDTQYF | TGTGCCAGCAGCGTAGAAGGTAGCGGGGATACGCAGTATTTT
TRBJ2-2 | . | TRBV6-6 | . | CASSRLQGTGELFF | TGTGCCAGCAGCCGTCTACAGGGAACCGGGGAGCTGTTTTTT
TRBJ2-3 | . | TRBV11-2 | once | CASSFGGDVSTDTQYF | TGTGCCAGCAGCTTTGGCGGAGATGTTAGCACAGATACGCAGTATTTT
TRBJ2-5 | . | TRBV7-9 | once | CASSLVGGNKNPQYF | TGTGCCAGCAGCTTAGTCGGCGGGAACAAAAATCCCCAGTACTTC
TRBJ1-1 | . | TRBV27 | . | CASSMGPDLPAFF | TGTGCCAGCAGCATGGGTCCTGACTTACCGGCTTTCTTT
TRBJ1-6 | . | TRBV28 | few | CASSSHSPLHF | TGTGCCAGCAGCTCCCATTCACCCCTCCACTTT
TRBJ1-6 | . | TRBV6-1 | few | CASSKRGSPDPLHF | TGTGCCAGCAGCAAAAGGGGGTCCCCGGATCCCCTCCACTTT
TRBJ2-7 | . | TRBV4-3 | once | CASSQAFLVGVEQYF | TGCGCCAGCAGCCAAGCTTTCCTGGTCGGGGTCGAGCAGTACTTC
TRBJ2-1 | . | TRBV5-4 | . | CASSLDRGNNEQFF | TGTGCCAGCAGCTTGGATAGGGGTAACAATGAGCAGTTCTTC
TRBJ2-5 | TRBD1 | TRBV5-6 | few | CASSPLGQGGETQYF | TGTGCCAGCAGCCCCTTGGGACAGGGCGGGGAGACCCAGTACTTC